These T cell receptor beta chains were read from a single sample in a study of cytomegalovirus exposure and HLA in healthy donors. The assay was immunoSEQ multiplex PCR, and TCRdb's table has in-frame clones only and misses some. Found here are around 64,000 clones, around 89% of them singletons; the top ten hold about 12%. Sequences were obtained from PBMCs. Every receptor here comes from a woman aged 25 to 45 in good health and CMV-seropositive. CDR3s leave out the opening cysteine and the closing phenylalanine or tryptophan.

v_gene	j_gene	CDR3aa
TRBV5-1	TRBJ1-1	ASSYGSAGPEAF
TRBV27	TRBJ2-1	ASSLAGGINEQF
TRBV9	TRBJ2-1	ASSGPRDKGPEQF
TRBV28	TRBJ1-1	ASSTLTGGRFKGEAF
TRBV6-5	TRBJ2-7	ASSYRRTGQYEQY
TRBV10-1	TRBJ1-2	ASSPRTGTTYGYT
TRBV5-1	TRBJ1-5	ASSLAAGIQPQH
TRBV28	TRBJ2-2	ASSVGGADTGELF
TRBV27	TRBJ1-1	ASSLGGDRGLRGRNTEAF
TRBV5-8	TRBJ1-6	ASSLAVDSRLNSPLH